This is a list of T cell receptor beta chains from one sample in a study of T cells in Graves' hyperthyroidism and ophthalmopathy. TCRdb reprocessed the multiplex PCR reads with MiXCR, giving one entry per CDR3 protein. The sample contains approximately 620,000 distinct CDR3 sequences, roughly 14% of which appear only once. Sequencing was performed on blood. All receptors derive from a woman under 40 with Graves' hyperthyroidism that later progressed to Graves' ophthalmopathy. Both conserved end residues are part of each CDR3. The order of the fields is clone size, D gene, V gene, J gene, CDR3 DNA, CDR3 protein. A D gene is named only where the DNA matches it firmly. A row's size may be missing; if present it is once, few, many or a size class.

-	-	TRBV19	TRBJ2-3	TGTGCCAGTCGCCCGGCGGGCACAGATACGCAGTATTTT	CASRPAGTDTQYF
few	TRBD1	TRBV19	TRBJ1-5	TGTGCCAGTAGTATGTCCGGACAGGCCAATCAGCCCCAGCATTTT	CASSMSGQANQPQHF
-	-	TRBV18	TRBJ2-7	TGTGCCAGCTCACCACCGTCCAGGGGAGACTACGAGCAGTACTTC	CASSPPSRGDYEQYF
few	-	TRBV27	TRBJ2-1	TGTGCCAGTAGTTACGGGAGTTCCCACAATGAGCAGTCCTTC	CASSYGSSHNEQSF
many	-	TRBV9	TRBJ2-6	TGTGCCAGCAGCGAGTCAGTGGCTGGGGCCAACGTCCTGACTTTC	CASSESVAGANVLTF
many	TRBD1	TRBV29-1	TRBJ2-7	TGCAGCGTTGAATCGGAAGGACAGGGTTTTCTGGAGCAGTACTTC	CSVESEGQGFLEQYF
many	-	TRBV27	TRBJ1-2	TGTGCCAGCAGTTCGCCAGGGAATAACTATGGCTACACCTTC	CASSSPGNNYGYTF
few	-	TRBV5-1	TRBJ1-1	TGCGCCAGCAGCCCGCAGGACAGCCCCACTGAAGCTTTCTTT	CASSPQDSPTEAFF
-	TRBD1	TRBV27	TRBJ1-3	TGTGCCAGCAGTAATCCGGGACAGGAATATTTT	CASSNPGQEYF
many	-	TRBV2	TRBJ1-6	TGTGCCAGCAGTGAAGCGCTTTACCGTCGGGGGCGGACCCTCCACTTT	CASSEALYRRGRTLHF
many	TRBD2	TRBV28	TRBJ2-7	TGTGCCAGCAGTTCCCCAGCGGGAGGACTCTTCGAGCAGTACTTC	CASSSPAGGLFEQYF
many	-	TRBV29-1	TRBJ2-7	TGCAGCGTCGAGGGAACCGGGACCGCCCCCCGCGAGCAGTACTTC	CSVEGTGTAPREQYF
-	TRBD1	TRBV6-2/TRBV6-3	TRBJ2-2	TGTGCCAGCAGTTACTGGGGGACAGGGGGCCCCGGGGAGCTGTTTTTT	CASSYWGTGGPGELFF
many	-	TRBV10-3	TRBJ1-1	TGTGCCATCAGTGGACAGACAGGCGGGACTGAAGCTTTCTTT	CAISGQTGGTEAFF
many	TRBD2	TRBV6-1	TRBJ2-1	TGTGCCAGCAGTGGAACTAGCGGGAGTGGCCTGAATGAGCAGTTCTTC	CASSGTSGSGLNEQFF